The 27 T cell receptor beta chains presented below share a single source sample, sequenced in a study of blood T cell repertoires in COVID-19. Assay used: immunoSEQ multiplex PCR; TCRdb lists only in-frame clones, some missing. The top ten clones hold 22% of a sample with approximately 85,000 clones, 86% of them seen once. Sequencing was carried out using peripheral blood. These receptors all stem from an elderly woman in a cohort sampled during active or convalescent COVID-19.

This clone came up a few times. V and J are TRBV5-1 and TRBJ1-2; no firm D call. CDR1 and CDR2 (germline): SGHRS, YFSETQ. This CDR3 has 14 residues. Trimming shortened V by 6 bases and J by 1 base, and 13 bases separated the two germline ends. The CDR3 nucleotides are TGCGCCAGCACCCTTGCGGGAAATAACTATGGCTACACCTTC. Translation gives CASTLAGNNYGYTF.

The V and J genes are TRBV2 and TRBJ1-2; D uncertain. In germline, CDR1 is SNHLY, CDR2 FYNNEI. Between the trimmed V and J ends, which lost 3 bases and 1 base, there was a span of 9 bases. This CDR3 has 14 residues. CDR3 amino acids: CASSDSRVNYGYTF. The CDR3 region has the DNA TGTGCCAGCAGTGATTCTAGAGTTAACTATGGCTACACCTTC.

The V gene is TRBV6-5, the J gene TRBJ2-7; D might be TRBD2 (5 bases). This CDR3 has 13 amino acids. The V and J ends lost 5 bases and 2 bases respectively, with 10 bases between them. Germline CDR1 is MNHEY and CDR2 is SVGAGI. The CDR3 DNA is TGTGCCAGCAGTACCCTGGGAGCCTACGAGCAGTACGTC. Protein sequence: CASSTLGAYEQYV.

The chain has TRBV7-2 and TRBJ2-1; perhaps TRBD2 as D (6 bases). V dropped 5 bases and J dropped 8 bases, with 13 bases sitting between them. CDR1 SGHTA and CDR2 FQGNSA come from the germline V gene. CDR3 length equals 13 residues. In DNA form, the CDR3 reads TGTGCCAGCAGCCAAGTCGGGGGATATGAGCAGTTCTTC. Protein sequence: CASSQVGGYEQFF.

V usage is TRBV10-3 and J usage is TRBJ2-7; 9 bases agree with TRBD1. The CDR3 loop spans 16 amino acids. J was trimmed by 7 bases and V by 3 bases; bases with no gene match: 13. Germline V gives CDR1 ENHRY, CDR2 SYGVKD. The CDR3 spells CAISEDRGLSFEEQYF. The CDR3 nucleotides read TGTGCCATCAGTGAAGACAGGGGGTTGAGTTTTGAAGAGCAGTACTTC.

This clone was seen only once. V and J are TRBV9 and TRBJ1-1; D remains unclear. Germline-derived CDR1 and CDR2 are SGDLS and YYNGEE. This CDR3 is built from 13 residues. With 0 bases removed from V and 11 bases from J, the gap between germline ends came to 14 bases. CDR3 nucleotide sequence: TGTGCCAGCAGCGTAGGGATGGTAGGGAGCGCTTTCTTT. It translates to CASSVGMVGSAFF.

This clone showed up just once. The chain recombines TRBV20-1 with TRBJ1-3, with no clear D. CDR1 is DFQATT and CDR2 is SNEGSKA in the germline V gene (reference sequence). The V end was cut by 3 bases, the J end by 0 bases, with 9 bases between. This CDR3 region has 14 residues. In DNA form, the CDR3 reads TGCAGTGCTAGTGGGCACAACTCTGGAAACACCATATATTTT. Residues: CSASGHNSGNTIYF.

The chain joins TRBV7-9 to TRBJ2-7; D not resolved. Germline CDR1 and CDR2: SEHNR and FQNEAQ (reference sequence). The CDR3 has 19 amino acids. With 2 bases removed from V and 7 bases from J, the gap between germline ends came to 30 bases. The CDR3 coding sequence is TGTGCCAGCAGCTTAAATGGTCCCACTGATCTCTCATTTACGATGGAGCAGTACGTC. Protein sequence: CASSLNGPTDLSFTMEQYV.

CDR3 loop: CASSLSQGDTSPLHF. In DNA, the CDR3 is TGTGCCAGCAGCTTATCCCAGGGGGATACTTCACCCCTCCACTTT. J is TRBJ1-6 and V is TRBV7-3; 7 nucleotides agree with TRBD1. With V trimmed by 2 bases and J by 9 bases, 7 bases remained unmatched. The germline V gene has CDR1 SGHTA and CDR2 FQGTGA. The CDR3 length is 15 residues. The full variable domain, completed using reference TRBV7-3 and TRBJ1-6, is GAGVSQTPSNKVTEKGKYVELRCDPISGHTALYWYRQSLGQGPEFLIYFQGTGAADDSGLPNDRFFAVRPEGSVSTLKIQRTERGDSAVYLCASSLSQGDTSPLHFGNGTRLTVT.

The chain joins TRBV12-3 or TRBV12-4 to TRBJ1-2; 7 nucleotides agree with TRBD1. The CDR3 loop spans 13 amino acids. Trimming at V came to 6 bases and at J to 4 bases, leaving 5 bases not matched to a gene. Here the CDR3 reads CASSKGQIYGYTF. For the CDR3, the DNA is TGTGCCAGCAGCAAGGGACAGATCTATGGCTACACCTTC.

This sequence joins TRBV10-2 and TRBJ1-2, with 9 positions matching TRBD1. With 8 bases clipped from V and 4 bases from J, the junction kept 5 bases outside the gene matches. The CDR3 loop spans 13 amino acids. Germline V gene data show CDR1 as WSHSY and CDR2 as SAAADI. Written as DNA, the CDR3 is TGCGCCAGCGGGACAGGGTCGATCTATGGCTACACCTTC. Translating it yields CASGTGSIYGYTF.

This clone was picked up many times. The V gene is TRBV6-6, the J gene TRBJ2-7; D gene unclear. V shed 6 bases and J shed 1 base, with 13 bases lying between them. The CDR3 sequence is 14 residues long. Per germline, CDR1 MNHNY and CDR2 SVGAGI (reference sequence). In DNA, the CDR3 is TGTGCCAGCAGATGGGCCAAAGATTCCTACGAGCAGTACTTC. The encoded protein is CASRWAKDSYEQYF.

The chain uses TRBV5-1 and TRBJ2-1; TRBD2 matches at 8 bases. The trim removed 6 bases at V and 0 bases at J, leaving 8 bases unmatched. Germline V gene lookup returns CDR1 SGHRS and CDR2 YFSETQ. This CDR3 has 16 amino acids. The CDR3 nucleotides are TGCGCCAGCACCGTATCCGGGACTAGCTCCTACAATGAGCAGTTCTTC. It specifies CASTVSGTSSYNEQFF.

The genes are TRBV19 and TRBJ1-3; D not certain. The CDR3 sequence is 16 residues long. V was pared by 1 base and J by 0 bases, with 10 bases between. Germline V gene data show CDR1 as LNHDA and CDR2 as SQIVND (reference sequence). CDR3 DNA sequence: TGTGCCAGTAGTATAGTTCCGGGGTTCTCTGGAAACACCATATATTTT. It specifies CASSIVPGFSGNTIYF.

V usage is TRBV5-5 and J usage is TRBJ2-7, with TRBD2 matching over 9 bases. The CDR3 runs 17 residues. V lost 4 bases to trimming and J lost 2 bases; unmatched junction nucleotides: 13. Germline V lookup: CDR1 SGHKS, CDR2 YYEKEE (reference sequence). The chain's CDR3 is CASSPVGGAGGAYEQYV. The CDR3, as DNA: TGTGCCAGCAGCCCCGTGGGGGGAGCGGGAGGAGCCTACGAGCAGTACGTC.

The chain uses TRBV24-1 and TRBJ2-3, with 7 bases aligning to TRBD2. This CDR3 comprises 14 residues. CDR1 is KGHDR, CDR2 SFDVKD, per germline. V lost 9 bases and J lost 0; bases outside the gene matches: 5. This CDR3 reads CATAGTKSTDTQYF. The CDR3 DNA sequence: TGTGCCACCGCCGGGACTAAAAGCACAGATACGCAGTATTTT.

There are a few counts of this clone. The chain is built from TRBV28 and TRBJ2-2; D is unresolved. The germline V and J ends were trimmed by 5 bases and 6 bases, with 10 bases remaining between them. The CDR3 has 13 residues. Germline CDR1 reads MDHEN; CDR2 reads SYDVKM. The chain's CDR3 is CASSLRLPGELFF. CDR3 nucleotides: TGTGCCAGCAGTCTGAGGTTGCCCGGGGAGCTGTTTTTT.

This clone was detected only a few times. The chain links TRBV29-1 to TRBJ2-7; 8 bases agree with TRBD2. With 1 base clipped from V and 6 bases from J, the junction kept 17 bases outside the gene matches. The CDR3 length is 17 residues. Germline V gene lookup returns CDR1 SQVTM and CDR2 ANQGSEA. The chain's CDR3 is CSVEAPREALLDCEQYV. In nucleotides, the CDR3 is TGCAGCGTTGAAGCTCCGCGGGAGGCCCTACTAGATTGCGAGCAGTACGTC.

This clone was counted only a few times. The chain carries TRBV5-1 and TRBJ2-2, with 9 bases fitting TRBD1. Germline CDR1 SGHRS, CDR2 YFSETQ. The CDR3 runs 15 residues. The junction had 6 bases not matched to a gene; V was cut back by 4 bases and J by 5 bases. The CDR3 loop is CASSGRQGETGELFF. The CDR3, as DNA: TGCGCCAGCAGCGGAAGACAGGGGGAAACCGGGGAGCTGTTTTTT.

CDR3 in amino acids: CASSPRANTEAFF. CDR3 nucleotides: TGCGCCAGCAGCCCGAGGGCGAACACTGAAGCTTTCTTT. The V and J genes are TRBV5-1 and TRBJ1-1; D remains unclear. Trimming took off 4 bases at V and 1 base at J, with 8 bases between the two ends. Germline lookup yields CDR1 SGHRS and CDR2 YFSETQ. This CDR3 region has 13 residues.

This sequence joins TRBV27 and TRBJ1-1; the D gene is possibly TRBD1 (6 bases). Trimming took 8 bases from V and 1 from J, leaving 17 bases between them. Germline V gene data show CDR1 as MNHEY and CDR2 as SMNVEV (reference sequence). This CDR3 is built from 15 residues. The CDR3 DNA reads as TGTGCCAGCTTCCCCGGGAGGGGGGCGAACACTGAAGCTTTCTTT. Translation: CASFPGRGANTEAFF.

The J gene is TRBJ2-1, the V gene TRBV7-3; weak D call: TRBD2 (5 bases). There are 13 residues in the CDR3. The V and J ends lost 1 base and 9 bases respectively, with 10 bases between them. Per the germline V gene, CDR1 is SGHTA and CDR2 is FQGTGA. CDR3 loop: CASSLSAGSEQFF. The CDR3 region has the DNA TGTGCCAGCAGCTTAAGTGCTGGGAGTGAGCAGTTCTTC.

The rearrangement links TRBV2 to TRBJ2-2, with 8 bases identical to TRBD2. The V segment lost 6 bases and the J segment 6 bases; nucleotides outside the gene matches: 9. Germline CDR1 SNHLY, CDR2 FYNNEI. This CDR3 spans 15 amino acids. The CDR3 sequence is CASSWTSSNPGELFF. CDR3 in DNA: TGTGCCAGCAGCTGGACTAGCAGTAACCCCGGGGAGCTGTTTTTT.

The genes are TRBV2 and TRBJ1-4; D unclear. The CDR3 runs to 11 residues. The germline V gene encodes CDR1 SNHLY and CDR2 FYNNEI. V was trimmed by 4 bases and J by 12 bases, leaving 9 bases between them. In DNA, the CDR3 is TGTGCCAGCAGTGTGAGCGAGGAACTGTTTTTT. Encoded protein: CASSVSEELFF. Supplemented by reference TRBV2 and TRBJ1-4, the full variable domain reads EPEVTQTPSHQVTQMGQEVILRCVPISNHLYFYWYRQILGQKVEFLVSFYNNEISEKSEIFDDQFSVERPDGSNFTLKIRSTKLEDSAMYFCASSVSEELFFGSGTQLSVL.

V and J are TRBV5-1 and TRBJ1-6, with TRBD1 as a possible D gene (5 bases). V was shortened by 3 bases and J by 9 bases, with 16 bases between the two germline ends. In germline, CDR1 is SGHRS, CDR2 YFSETQ. CDR3 length: 15 amino acids. As DNA, the CDR3 is TGCGCCAGCAGCTCTGGCGGGACGAATCCTTCACCCCTCCACTTT. Encoded protein: CASSSGGTNPSPLHF.

The genes are TRBV11-2 and TRBJ2-3; D is ambiguous. The CDR3 sequence is 13 residues long. Germline V lookup: CDR1 SGHAT, CDR2 FQNNGV. V dropped 0 bases and J dropped 8 bases, with 9 bases sitting between them. CDR3 loop: CASSLDSLVTQYF. CDR3 sequence (DNA): TGTGCCAGCAGCTTAGATAGCTTAGTTACGCAGTATTTT.

The V gene is TRBV6-5, the J gene TRBJ1-2; 9 positions agree with TRBD1. CDR1 is MNHEY, CDR2 SVGAGI, per germline. The CDR3 loop spans 11 amino acids. This CDR3 reads CAAQGAFGYTF. CDR3 bases: TGTGCTGCACAGGGGGCGTTCGGCTACACCTTC.